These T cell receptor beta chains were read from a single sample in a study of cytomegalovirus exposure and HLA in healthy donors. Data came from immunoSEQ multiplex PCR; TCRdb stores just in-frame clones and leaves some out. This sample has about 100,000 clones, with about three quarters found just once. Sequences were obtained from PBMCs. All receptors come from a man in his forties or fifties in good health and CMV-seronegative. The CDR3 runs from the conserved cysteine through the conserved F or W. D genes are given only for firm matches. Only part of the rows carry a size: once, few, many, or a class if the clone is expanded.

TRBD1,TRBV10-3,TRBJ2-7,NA,TGTGCCATCAGTGAGAATTCGAACAGGGGTACCTACGAGCAGTACTTC,CAISENSNRGTYEQYF
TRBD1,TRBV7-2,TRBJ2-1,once,TGTGCCAGCAGCCTGAGGGGGCATGAGCAGTTCTTC,CASSLRGHEQFF
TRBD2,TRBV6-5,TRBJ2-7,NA,TGTGCCAGCAGTTACATTAGCGGGGCCCTCGGGGAGCAGTACTTC,CASSYISGALGEQYF
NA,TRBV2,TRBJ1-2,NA,TGTGCCAGCACGACAGTAAACTATGGCTACACCTTC,CASTTVNYGYTF
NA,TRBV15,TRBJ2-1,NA,TGTGCCACCAGCAGCCTTTTGACGGAGTCCTACAATGAGCAGTTCTTC,CATSSLLTESYNEQFF
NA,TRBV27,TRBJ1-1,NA,TGTGCCAGCAGTTTTCGGTCTAGGTTGACTGAAGCTTTCTTT,CASSFRSRLTEAFF
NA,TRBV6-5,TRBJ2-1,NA,TGTGCCAGCAGTTACCGGGACACACCCTACAATGAGCAGTTCTTC,CASSYRDTPYNEQFF
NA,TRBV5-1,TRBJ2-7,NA,TGCGCCAGCAGCTTGGATCCGAGCTCCTACGAGCAGTACTTC,CASSLDPSSYEQYF
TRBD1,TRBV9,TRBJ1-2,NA,TGTGCCAGCAGCGGTGGGGGACAGCCGATCTATGGCTACACCTTC,CASSGGGQPIYGYTF
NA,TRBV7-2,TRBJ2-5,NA,TGTGCCAGCAGCTGGGGCGTCACGGGGGAAGAGACCCAGTACTTC,CASSWGVTGEETQYF
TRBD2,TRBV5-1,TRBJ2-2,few,TGCGCCAGCAGCTGGATAGCGGGGGTTACCGGGGAGCTGTTTTTT,CASSWIAGVTGELFF
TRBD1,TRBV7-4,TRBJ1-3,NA,TGTGCCAGCAGCTTAGACAGGGGTACTGGAAACACCATATATTTT,CASSLDRGTGNTIYF
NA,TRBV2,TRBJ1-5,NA,TGTGCCAGCACAAACAGGGCGCAGCAGCCCCAGCATTTT,CASTNRAQQPQHF
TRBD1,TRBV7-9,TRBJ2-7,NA,TGTGCCAGCAGCACAGACCGACAGGGGCCCGAGCAGTACTTC,CASSTDRQGPEQYF
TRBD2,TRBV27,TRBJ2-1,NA,TGTGCCAGCAGTTTATCTAGCGGGCTCTCCTACAATGAGCAGTTCTTC,CASSLSSGLSYNEQFF
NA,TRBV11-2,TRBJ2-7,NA,TGTGCCAGCAGCCCCAATATCCGCAGCGCCTACGAGCAGTACTTC,CASSPNIRSAYEQYF
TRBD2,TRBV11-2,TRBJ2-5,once,TGTGCCAGCAGCTCCTGGACTAGCGGGGGGCAAGGGACCCAGTACTTC,CASSSWTSGGQGTQYF
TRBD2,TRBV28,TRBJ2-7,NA,TGTGCCAGCAGTCCGGGAGGGGCCCGAACCTACGAGCAGTACTTC,CASSPGGARTYEQYF
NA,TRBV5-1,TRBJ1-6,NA,TGCGCCAGCAGCTTGGGAGGGATCGAGTCACCCCTCCACTTT,CASSLGGIESPLHF
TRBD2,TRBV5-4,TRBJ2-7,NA,TGTGCCAGCAGCCGGACTAGCGGGGGGGCCCGAAGGAACGAGCAGTACTTC,CASSRTSGGARRNEQYF
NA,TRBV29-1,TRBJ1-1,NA,TGCAGCGGCAGGACTACTACTGAAGCTTTCTTT,CSGRTTTEAFF
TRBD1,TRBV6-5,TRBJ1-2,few,TGTGCCAGCAGTCAGAGACAGGGGAGATATGGCTACACCTTC,CASSQRQGRYGYTF
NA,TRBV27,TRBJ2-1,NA,TGTGCCAGCAGTTCCCGAGGACAGCCCTACAATGAGCAGTTCTTC,CASSSRGQPYNEQFF
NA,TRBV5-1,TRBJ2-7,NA,TGCGCCAGCAGCAACGGGTCTCACTCCTACGAGCAGTACTTC,CASSNGSHSYEQYF
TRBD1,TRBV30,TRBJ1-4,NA,TGTGCCTGGAGTGGATCCGGACAGGGGATGGAATCTGAAAAACTGTTTTTT,CAWSGSGQGMESEKLFF